This entry is about one T cell receptor beta chain. The data were obtained in a study of OX40 agonist ivuxolimab in advanced cancers. Clones were sequenced by immunoSEQ multiplex PCR, and TCRdb holds only the in-frame ones, with some missing. The sample includes under 90,000 clones, 85% to 95% of them seen just once. The V end was cut by 4 bases, the J end by 9 bases, with 4 bases between. Germline values: CDR1 MNHNS, CDR2 SASEGT. The CDR3 runs 11 residues. The chain uses TRBV6-1 and TRBJ1-6; D gene uncertain. This clonotype was obtained from an adult with an advanced solid tumor such as melanoma, head and neck, liver or kidney cancer. The sample consisted of CD4+ or CD8+ T cells sorted from blood, taken in a trial of the OX40 agonist ivuxolimab. This CDR3 is CASSALSPLHF. For the CDR3, the DNA is TGTGCCAGCAGTGCCCTTTCACCCCTCCACTTT.